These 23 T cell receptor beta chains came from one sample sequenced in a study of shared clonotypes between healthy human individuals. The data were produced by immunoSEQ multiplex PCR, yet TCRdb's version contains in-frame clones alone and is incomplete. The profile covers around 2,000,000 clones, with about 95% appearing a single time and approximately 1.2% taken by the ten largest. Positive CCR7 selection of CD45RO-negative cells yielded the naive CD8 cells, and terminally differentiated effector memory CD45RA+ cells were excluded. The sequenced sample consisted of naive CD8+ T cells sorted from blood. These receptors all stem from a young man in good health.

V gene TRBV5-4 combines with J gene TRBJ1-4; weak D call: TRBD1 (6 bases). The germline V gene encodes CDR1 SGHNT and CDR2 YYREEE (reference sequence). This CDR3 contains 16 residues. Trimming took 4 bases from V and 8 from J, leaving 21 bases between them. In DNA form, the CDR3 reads TGTGCCAGCAGCCCAGACCCGACAGGAGGCGGCGAAAAACTGTTTTTT. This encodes CASSPDPTGGGEKLFF.

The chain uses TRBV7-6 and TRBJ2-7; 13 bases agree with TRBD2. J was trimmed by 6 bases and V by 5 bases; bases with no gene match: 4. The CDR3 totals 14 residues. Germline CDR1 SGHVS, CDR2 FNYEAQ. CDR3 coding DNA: TGTGCCAGCAGCAGACTAGCGGGAGGTTCCGAGCAGTACTTC. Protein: CASSRLAGGSEQYF.

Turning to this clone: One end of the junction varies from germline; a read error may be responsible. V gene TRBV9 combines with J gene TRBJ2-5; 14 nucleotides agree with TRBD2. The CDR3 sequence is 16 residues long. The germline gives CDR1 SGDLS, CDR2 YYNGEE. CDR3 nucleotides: TGTGCCAGCAGCACTGGGACTAGCGGGAGTGGAGAGGCCCAGTACTTC. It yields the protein CASSTGTSGSGEAQYF.

The CDR3 nucleotides are TGCGCCAGCAGCCAAGATGGGGGCTACGCAGATACGCAGTATTTT. Translation gives CASSQDGGYADTQYF. This chain joins TRBV4-3 and TRBJ2-3; D perhaps matches TRBD1 (6 bases). The CDR3 sequence is 15 residues long. Trimming took off 0 bases at V and 4 bases at J, with 11 bases between the two ends. Germline CDR1 LGHNA, CDR2 YSLEER.

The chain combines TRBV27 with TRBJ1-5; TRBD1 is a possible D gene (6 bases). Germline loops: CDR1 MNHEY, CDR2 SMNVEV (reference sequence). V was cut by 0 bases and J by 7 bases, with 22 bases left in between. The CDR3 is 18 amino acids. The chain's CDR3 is CASSLSYRTVDQSQPQHF. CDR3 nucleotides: TGTGCCAGCAGTTTATCCTATCGGACAGTGGATCAATCCCAGCCCCAGCATTTT.

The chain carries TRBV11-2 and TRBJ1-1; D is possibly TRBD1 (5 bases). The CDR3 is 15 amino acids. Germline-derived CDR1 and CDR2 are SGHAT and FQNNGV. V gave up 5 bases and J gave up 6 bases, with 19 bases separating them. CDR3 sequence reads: CASSPVDSRGSEAFF. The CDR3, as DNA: TGTGCCAGCAGCCCCGTTGATTCACGGGGGTCTGAAGCTTTCTTT.

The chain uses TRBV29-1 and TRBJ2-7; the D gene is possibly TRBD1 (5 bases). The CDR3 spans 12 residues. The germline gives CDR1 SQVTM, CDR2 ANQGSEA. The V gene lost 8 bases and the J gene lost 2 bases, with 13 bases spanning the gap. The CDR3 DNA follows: TGCAGCCCCAGGAACAGGACCTACGAGCAGTACTTC. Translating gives CSPRNRTYEQYF.

The CDR3 loop reads CAWSYGGDSQPQHF. Here the CDR3 DNA reads TGTGCCTGGAGCTATGGGGGCGATAGTCAGCCCCAGCATTTT. This chain links TRBV30 with TRBJ1-5, with a weak D call TRBD1 (6 bases). This CDR3 has 14 amino acids. V shed 3 bases and J shed 6 bases, with 15 bases lying between them. Per germline, CDR1 GTSNPN and CDR2 SVGIG (reference sequence).

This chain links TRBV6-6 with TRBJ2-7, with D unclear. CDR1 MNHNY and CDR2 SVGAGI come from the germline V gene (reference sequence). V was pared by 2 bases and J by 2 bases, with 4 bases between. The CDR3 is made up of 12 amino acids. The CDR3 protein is CASSYTPYEQYF. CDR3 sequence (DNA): TGTGCCAGCAGTTACACCCCCTACGAGCAGTACTTC.

CDR3 nucleotide sequence: TGTGCCAGCAGCCCCGGACAGTACAATCAGCCCCAGCATTTT. This codes for CASSPGQYNQPQHF. The rearrangement joins TRBV7-9 to TRBJ1-5; TRBD1 is a possible D gene (6 bases). Trimming removed 5 bases at V and 3 bases at J, with 11 bases between. CDR1 is SEHNR and CDR2 is FQNEAQ in the germline V gene (reference sequence). CDR3 size: 14 residues.

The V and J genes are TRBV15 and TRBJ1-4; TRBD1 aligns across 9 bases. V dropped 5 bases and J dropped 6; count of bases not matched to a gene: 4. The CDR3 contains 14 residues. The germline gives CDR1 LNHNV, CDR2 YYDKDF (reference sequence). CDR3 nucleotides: TGTGCCACCAGCGACGGGACAGGGTATGAAAAACTGTTTTTT. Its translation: CATSDGTGYEKLFF.

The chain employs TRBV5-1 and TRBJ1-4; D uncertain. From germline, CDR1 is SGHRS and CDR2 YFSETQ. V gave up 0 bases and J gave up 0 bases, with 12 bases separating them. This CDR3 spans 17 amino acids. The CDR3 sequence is CASSLELDTATNEKLFF. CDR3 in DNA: TGCGCCAGCAGCTTGGAACTAGACACCGCAACTAATGAAAAACTGTTTTTT.

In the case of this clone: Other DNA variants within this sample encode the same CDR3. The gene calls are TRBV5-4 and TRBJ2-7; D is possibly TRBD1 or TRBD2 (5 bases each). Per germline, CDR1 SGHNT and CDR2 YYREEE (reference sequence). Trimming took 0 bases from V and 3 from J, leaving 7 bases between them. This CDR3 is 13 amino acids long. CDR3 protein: CASSLGGFYEQYF. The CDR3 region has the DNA TGTGCCAGCAGCTTGGGGGGGTTCTACGAGCAGTACTTC.

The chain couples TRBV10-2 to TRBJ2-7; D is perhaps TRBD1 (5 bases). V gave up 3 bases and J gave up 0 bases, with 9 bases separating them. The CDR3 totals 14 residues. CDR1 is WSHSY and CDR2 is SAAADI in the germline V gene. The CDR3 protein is CASSERGNSYEQYF. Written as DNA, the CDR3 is TGCGCCAGCAGTGAAAGGGGCAACTCCTACGAGCAGTACTTC.

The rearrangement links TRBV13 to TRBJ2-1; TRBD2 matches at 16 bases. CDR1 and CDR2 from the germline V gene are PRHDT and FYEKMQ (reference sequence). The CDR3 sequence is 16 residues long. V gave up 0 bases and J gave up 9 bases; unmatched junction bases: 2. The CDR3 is CASSLGGTSGRVEQFF. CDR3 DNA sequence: TGTGCCAGCAGCTTAGGCGGGACTAGCGGGAGGGTTGAGCAGTTCTTC.

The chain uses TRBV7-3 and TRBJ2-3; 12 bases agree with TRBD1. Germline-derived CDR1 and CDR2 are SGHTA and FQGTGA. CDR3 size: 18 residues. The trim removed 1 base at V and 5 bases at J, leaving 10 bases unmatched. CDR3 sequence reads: CASSLMDIGTGGRDTQYF. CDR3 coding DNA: TGTGCCAGCAGCTTAATGGATATTGGGACAGGGGGCAGAGATACGCAGTATTTT.

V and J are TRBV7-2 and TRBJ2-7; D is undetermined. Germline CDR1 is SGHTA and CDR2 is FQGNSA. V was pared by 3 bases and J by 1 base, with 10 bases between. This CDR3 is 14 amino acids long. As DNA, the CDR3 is TGTGCCAGCAGCTTCCGGGCCTCGTCCTACGAGCAGTACTTC. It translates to CASSFRASSYEQYF.

DNA of the CDR3: TGCGCCAGCAGCCCCGTGGGGGGGGCTAACTACGAGCAGTACTTC. Translated, it gives CASSPVGGANYEQYF. This rearrangement joins TRBV4-1 to TRBJ2-7; TRBD2 is a possible D gene (7 bases). V was clipped by 4 bases and J by 3 bases, with 16 bases between them. Germline V gene sequence: CDR1 MGHRA, CDR2 YSYEKL. The CDR3 runs to 15 residues.

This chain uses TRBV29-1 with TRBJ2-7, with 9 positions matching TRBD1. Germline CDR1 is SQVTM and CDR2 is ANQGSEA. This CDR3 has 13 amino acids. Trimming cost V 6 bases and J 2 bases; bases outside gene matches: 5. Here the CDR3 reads CSVTRQGAYEQYF. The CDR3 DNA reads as TGCAGCGTCACTAGACAGGGGGCCTACGAGCAGTACTTC.

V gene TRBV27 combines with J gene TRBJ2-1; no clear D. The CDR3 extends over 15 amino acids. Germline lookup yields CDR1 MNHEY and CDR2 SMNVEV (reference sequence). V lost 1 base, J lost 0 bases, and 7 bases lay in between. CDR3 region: CASSLYWSSYNEQFF. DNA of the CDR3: TGTGCCAGCAGTTTATACTGGAGCTCCTACAATGAGCAGTTCTTC.

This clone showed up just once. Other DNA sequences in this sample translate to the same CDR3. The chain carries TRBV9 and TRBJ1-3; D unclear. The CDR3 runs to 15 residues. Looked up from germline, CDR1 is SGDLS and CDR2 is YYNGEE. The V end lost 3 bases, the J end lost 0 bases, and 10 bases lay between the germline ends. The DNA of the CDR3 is TGTGCCAGCAGCGCCGGCCAGAGCTCTGGAAACACCATATATTTT. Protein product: CASSAGQSSGNTIYF.

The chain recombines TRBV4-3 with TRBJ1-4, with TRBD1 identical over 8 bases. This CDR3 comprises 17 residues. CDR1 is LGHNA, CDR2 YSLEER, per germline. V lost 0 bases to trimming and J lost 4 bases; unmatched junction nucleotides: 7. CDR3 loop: CASSQERPGQVNEKLFF. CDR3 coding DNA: TGCGCCAGCAGCCAAGAGCGACCGGGACAGGTTAATGAAAAACTGTTTTTT.

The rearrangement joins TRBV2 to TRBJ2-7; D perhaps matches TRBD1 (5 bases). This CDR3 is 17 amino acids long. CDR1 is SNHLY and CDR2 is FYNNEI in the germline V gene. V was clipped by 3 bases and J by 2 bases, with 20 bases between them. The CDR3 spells CASSEGRVTLGAYEQYF. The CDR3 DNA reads TGTGCCAGCAGTGAGGGCAGGGTGACCCTCGGAGCCTACGAGCAGTACTTC.